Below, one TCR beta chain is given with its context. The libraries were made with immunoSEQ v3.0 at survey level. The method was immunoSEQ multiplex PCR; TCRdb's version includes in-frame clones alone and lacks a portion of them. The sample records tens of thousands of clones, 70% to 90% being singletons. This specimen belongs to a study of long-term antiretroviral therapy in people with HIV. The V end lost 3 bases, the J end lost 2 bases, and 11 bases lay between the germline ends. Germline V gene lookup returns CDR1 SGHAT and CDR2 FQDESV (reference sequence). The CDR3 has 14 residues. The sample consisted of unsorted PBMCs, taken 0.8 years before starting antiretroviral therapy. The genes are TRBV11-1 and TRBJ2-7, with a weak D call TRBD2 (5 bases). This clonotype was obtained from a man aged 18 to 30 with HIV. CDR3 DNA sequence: TGTGCCAGCAGCTTCGATCGGGAACCCTACGAGCAGTACTTC. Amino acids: CASSFDREPYEQYF.